This passage covers 28 T cell receptor beta chains from one sample sequenced in a study of response to subunit inactivated influenza vaccine. TCRdb reprocessed the RT-PCR reads via MiXCR and lists one record per CDR3 protein. The data show 800,000 to 1,000,000 distinct CDR3 sequences, around 20% seen once. Here the sequenced sample was PBMCs from blood, taken about 5 days after vaccination. The receptors here all came from a man aged 50 to 60 who received an inactivated influenza vaccine.

This sequence joins TRBV29-1 and TRBJ2-4, with TRBD2 identical over 8 bases. V was clipped by 4 bases and J by 1 base; unmatched bases: 15. Germline values: CDR1 SQVTM, CDR2 ANQGSEA. The CDR3 has 18 residues. CDR3 sequence reads: CSVGGVAGRASAKNIQYF. The CDR3 coding sequence is TGCAGCGTTGGAGGGGTGGCCGGGAGGGCCTCGGCCAAAAACATTCAGTACTTC.

In its sample, this clonotype was seen many times. The chain recombines TRBV7-2 with TRBJ2-3; no clear D gene. CDR3 length: 14 amino acids. Germline CDR1 is SGHTA and CDR2 is FQGNSA. Trimming stripped 1 base from V and 1 base from J, with 6 bases between. In nucleotides, the CDR3 is TGTGCCAGCAGCTTAGGACCCCGCACAGATACGCAGTATTTT. Protein: CASSLGPRTDTQYF.

CDR3 DNA: TGTGCCAGCAGTGGAGGGACAGGGGTTACCGGGGAGCTGTTTTTT. This sequence encodes CASSGGTGVTGELFF. The chain employs TRBV6-1 and TRBJ2-2; 10 bases are a match to TRBD1. Unmatched junction bases numbered 4, after V lost 4 bases and J lost 5 bases. The germline gives CDR1 MNHNS, CDR2 SASEGT. This CDR3 region has 15 residues.

V usage is TRBV12-3 or TRBV12-4 and J usage is TRBJ2-7, with 8 positions matching TRBD1. The CDR3 extends over 14 amino acids. The ends lost 5 bases at V and 3 bases at J; junction bases unmatched: 6. CDR3 sequence (DNA): TGTGCCAGCAGTCTGCCCAGGGGGCACTACGAGCAGTACTTC. Its translation is CASSLPRGHYEQYF.

This chain uses TRBV27 with TRBJ2-7; no definite D call. From germline, CDR1 is MNHEY and CDR2 SMNVEV (reference sequence). Trimming took off 5 bases at V and 4 bases at J, with 12 bases between the two ends. The CDR3 extends over 13 amino acids. CDR3 region: CASSPPHPYEQYF. The DNA for the CDR3 is TGTGCCAGCAGTCCCCCACACCCTTACGAGCAGTACTTC.

The chain uses TRBV19 and TRBJ2-2; D assignment may be TRBD1 or TRBD2 (5 bases each). The CDR3 runs 13 residues. The germline V gene encodes CDR1 LNHDA and CDR2 SQIVND (reference sequence). The V and J ends lost 8 bases and 5 bases respectively, with 12 bases between them. CDR3 nucleotide sequence: TGTGCCAGTCGGGACGTCGGTACCGGGGAGCTGTTTTTT. Encoded protein: CASRDVGTGELFF.

This clonotype was seen only a few times. This sequence joins TRBV7-2 and TRBJ2-5; a possible D gene is TRBD1 (6 bases). V lost 6 bases and J 5 bases, leaving 13 bases between the germline ends. Germline V gene sequence: CDR1 SGHTA, CDR2 FQGNSA. The CDR3 runs 13 residues. CDR3 in DNA: TGTGCCAGCAGTACCGACAGGCCCGAGACCCAGTACTTC. Translation: CASSTDRPETQYF.

In its sample, this clonotype was seen a few times. Germline is not matched at one junction end, which may reflect a read error. The V gene is TRBV12-3 or TRBV12-4, the J gene TRBJ2-5; D may be TRBD1 or TRBD2 (5 bases each). This CDR3 is built from 12 residues. The CDR3 sequence is CASSLSAGTPTF. DNA of the CDR3: TGTGCCAGCAGCCTCTCGGCCGGGACGCCCACCTTC.

This clonotype was seen a handful of times. The chain combines TRBV4-3 with TRBJ2-3; 8 nucleotides agree with TRBD2. The CDR3 extends over 11 amino acids. V lost 5 bases and J lost 10; bases outside the gene matches: 2. The germline gives CDR1 LGHNA, CDR2 YSLEER. CDR3 sequence reads: CASSSGGAQYF. The CDR3 DNA follows: TGCGCCAGCAGCTCCGGGGGGGCGCAGTATTTT.

The J gene is TRBJ1-5, the V gene TRBV20-1, with D hard to call. The CDR3 runs 14 residues. The V gene's germline CDR1 is DFQATT and CDR2 SNEGSKA (reference sequence). V shed 0 bases and J shed 4 bases, with 10 bases lying between them. The CDR3 sequence: CSARDGPYNQPQHF. Here the CDR3 DNA reads TGCAGTGCTAGAGATGGGCCCTATAATCAGCCCCAGCATTTT.

This clonotype was detected many times. V gene TRBV7-2 combines with J gene TRBJ2-2; D is uncertain. The ends were cut back, 0 bases at V and 7 bases at J, with 6 bases in the middle. The V gene's germline CDR1 is SGHTA and CDR2 FQGNSA. The length of the CDR3 is 13 residues. The CDR3 is CASSLAGGGELFF. CDR3 DNA: TGTGCCAGCAGCTTAGCTGGCGGCGGGGAGCTGTTTTTT.

This clonotype was seen only a few times. The chain carries TRBV29-1 and TRBJ2-7; D possibly corresponds to TRBD2 (6 bases). Trimming took 6 bases from V and 2 from J, leaving 14 bases between them. The CDR3 covers 13 residues. The germline V gene has CDR1 SQVTM and CDR2 ANQGSEA. The CDR3 bases are TGCAGCGTAACGGGACTCCCTGCCTACGAGCAGTACTTC. This gives the protein CSVTGLPAYEQYF.

Turning to this clonotype: At one end the junction does not follow the germline gene, possibly because of a read error. This chain connects TRBV14 to TRBJ2-3; no clear D. The CDR3 consists of 12 residues. The V gene's germline CDR1 is SGHDN and CDR2 FVKESK. The DNA for the CDR3 is TGTTCCAGCAGCTATGTGCCAGATACGCAGTATTTT. This sequence encodes CSSSYVPDTQYF. Full variable domain (missing parts from reference TRBV14 and TRBJ2-3): EAGVTQFPSHSVIEKGQTVTLRCDPISGHDNLYWYRRVMGKEIKFLLHFVKESKQDESGMPNNRFLAERTGGTYSTLKVQPAELEDSGVYFCSSSYVPDTQYFGPGTRLTVL.

The chain couples TRBV5-1 to TRBJ2-2; the D gene is possibly TRBD1 (5 bases). V shed 4 bases and J shed 7 bases, with 8 bases lying between them. Per the germline V gene, CDR1 is SGHRS and CDR2 is YFSETQ. The CDR3 extends over 12 amino acids. The CDR3 loop reads CASSTQGGELFF. As DNA, the CDR3 is TGCGCCAGCAGCACTCAGGGCGGGGAGCTGTTTTTT.

The sample holds a few counts of this clonotype. This chain links TRBV12-3 or TRBV12-4 with TRBJ2-3, with D maybe TRBD2 (5 bases). The CDR3 runs to 12 residues. Between the trimmed V and J ends, which lost 6 bases and 13 bases, there was a span of 17 bases. The DNA of the CDR3 is TGTGCCAGCAGCCAGACCCCCCTGGGAGAGTATTTT. This sequence encodes CASSQTPLGEYF.

This clonotype came up a few times. The gene calls are TRBV25-1 and TRBJ1-1; D is undetermined. Trimming shortened V by 3 bases and J by 5 bases, and 16 bases separated the two germline ends. Germline V gives CDR1 MGHDK, CDR2 SYGVNS. This CDR3 is 15 amino acids long. The DNA for the CDR3 is TGTGCCAGCAGTGACGTAGCGGGCCGGGGAACTGAAGCTTTCTTT. It codes for CASSDVAGRGTEAFF. The full variable domain, completed using reference TRBV25-1 and TRBJ1-1, is EADIYQTPRYLVIGTGKKITLECSQTMGHDKMYWYQQDPGMELHLIHYSYGVNSTEKGDLSSESTVSRIRTEHFPLTLESARPSHTSQYLCASSDVAGRGTEAFFGQGTRLTVV.

The table lists this clonotype with many counts. V usage is TRBV27 and J usage is TRBJ1-5; the D is unclear. CDR3 length equals 14 residues. The germline V gene has CDR1 MNHEY and CDR2 SMNVEV (reference sequence). V lost 8 bases and J 4 bases, leaving 15 bases between the germline ends. The CDR3: CASGPLEMNQPQHF. In DNA form, the CDR3 reads TGTGCCAGCGGACCCTTGGAGATGAATCAGCCCCAGCATTTT.

This clonotype was counted between two and nine times. V and J are TRBV12-3 or TRBV12-4 and TRBJ1-4; D not resolved. The ends were cut back, 2 bases at V and 8 bases at J, with 9 bases in the middle. The CDR3 covers 13 residues. In DNA form, the CDR3 reads TGTGCCAGCAGTTTAAGCGGCGAAGAAAAACTGTTTTTT. Protein product: CASSLSGEEKLFF.

CDR3 DNA: TGCGCCAGCAGTGAGTCTACAGGGAGGTATTCACCCCTCCACTTT. It translates to CASSESTGRYSPLHF. The V gene is TRBV10-2, the J gene TRBJ1-6; D is possibly TRBD1 (6 bases). Trimming took 0 bases from V and 8 from J, leaving 11 bases between them. Per germline, CDR1 WSHSY and CDR2 SAAADI. This CDR3 contains 15 residues.

This clonotype has just a few counts. The rearrangement links TRBV7-2 to TRBJ1-2, with 7 bases that match TRBD1. CDR3 length: 14 residues. V was clipped by 1 base and J by 7 bases; unmatched bases: 6. Germline values: CDR1 SGHTA, CDR2 FQGNSA. The CDR3 DNA reads TGTGCCAGCAGCTTAGTCGCAGGGGGAGCTGGCTACACCTTC. Protein: CASSLVAGGAGYTF.

This clonotype was seen a few times. This chain links TRBV20-1 with TRBJ2-1; TRBD1 is a possible D gene (6 bases). The CDR3 consists of 15 residues. Germline CDR1 reads DFQATT; CDR2 reads SNEGSKA (reference sequence). Between the trimmed V and J ends, which lost 6 bases and 0 bases, there was a span of 15 bases. The chain's CDR3 is CSATDSDISYNEQFF. For the CDR3, the DNA is TGCAGTGCGACGGACAGCGACATCTCCTACAATGAGCAGTTCTTC.

This clonotype occurred many times. V usage is TRBV5-1 and J usage is TRBJ2-7; tentatively, D is TRBD2 (7 bases). CDR3 size: 14 residues. V was cut by 2 bases and J by 3 bases, with 12 bases left in between. The germline V gene encodes CDR1 SGHRS and CDR2 YFSETQ. Here the CDR3 DNA reads TGCGCCAGCAGCTTAGCGGGGACATTCTACGAGCAGTACTTC. Translating it yields CASSLAGTFYEQYF.

Only a few counts were recorded for this clonotype. The rearrangement uses TRBV20-1 and TRBJ2-2; possible D gene TRBD1, 6 bases. Germline lookup yields CDR1 DFQATT and CDR2 SNEGSKA (reference sequence). This CDR3 comprises 15 residues. V was shortened by 3 bases and J by 0 bases, with 11 bases between the two germline ends. The DNA for the CDR3 is TGCAGTGCTAGCCGCAGGGGAGCGAACACCGGGGAGCTGTTTTTT. It codes for CSASRRGANTGELFF.

This chain links TRBV13 with TRBJ2-6; maybe TRBD2 (6 bases). Germline CDR1 and CDR2: PRHDT and FYEKMQ (reference sequence). The CDR3 contains 19 residues. V lost 5 bases to trimming and J lost 0 bases, with 20 bases between them. The DNA of the CDR3 is TGTGCCAGCAGCGCCCGGGGGTCCTTTACTCTCTCTGGGGCCAACGTCCTGACTTTC. Residues: CASSARGSFTLSGANVLTF.

This clonotype was seen a handful of times. The CDR3 DNA follows: TGTGCCAGCAGTTCCCGGACTAGCGTGTATTACGAGCAGTACTTC. Translation: CASSSRTSVYYEQYF. V usage is TRBV12-3 or TRBV12-4 and J usage is TRBJ2-7; 9 bases fit TRBD2. The trim removed 4 bases at V and 4 bases at J, leaving 8 bases unmatched. CDR3 length equals 15 residues.

This clonotype was seen ten or more times. The chain carries TRBV4-3 and TRBJ2-5; TRBD2 agrees at 7 bases. Germline V gene sequence: CDR1 LGHNA, CDR2 YSLEER. The CDR3 runs to 14 residues. With V trimmed by 4 bases and J by 0 bases, 2 bases remained unmatched. The CDR3 DNA reads as TGCGCCAGCAGCCGGGACTACCACCAAGAGACCCAGTACTTC. Translation gives CASSRDYHQETQYF.

This clonotype was seen a few times. The chain has TRBV20-1 and TRBJ2-1; D is ambiguous. CDR1 and CDR2 (germline): DFQATT, SNEGSKA (reference sequence). The CDR3 consists of 14 residues. V was shortened by 3 bases and J by 2 bases, with 11 bases between the two germline ends. Here the CDR3 DNA reads TGCAGTGCTAGCCCCGCTAGAACCTACAATGAGCAGTTCTTC. It translates to CSASPARTYNEQFF.

The V and J genes are TRBV20-1 and TRBJ2-2; TRBD2 matches 10 bases. Trimming removed 5 bases from V and 5 bases from J; junction bases left unmatched: 5. Germline-derived CDR1 and CDR2 are DFQATT and SNEGSKA (reference sequence). The CDR3 has 14 amino acids. The CDR3 loop reads CSAPGLARTGELFF. Here the CDR3 DNA reads TGCAGTGCTCCGGGACTAGCGAGGACCGGGGAGCTGTTTTTT.